The 18 T cell receptor beta chains below come from one sample, sequenced in a study of CD8 T cells in Susac syndrome (dated 2019 in TCRdb). Libraries were built with the immunoSEQ multiplex PCR assay. RNA was extracted using the RNeasy kit, and about 0.5 to 1 microgram was reverse transcribed with random hexamers. TCRdb redid the processing of the public reads, applying fastp at Q25 and MiXCR, and retained in-frame beta chains. All rows with the same CDR3 protein become a single entry with the most common DNA and genes. The table for this sample lists about 140,000 distinct CDR3 sequences; 90% to 96% of them were counted only once. The ten top clones hold more than 0.075% of the sample. The material sequenced was CD4+ T cells from PBMCs. Receptors originate from a human donor with Susac syndrome.

This clonotype turned up a few times. The chain employs TRBV12-3 or TRBV12-4 and TRBJ2-3; D perhaps matches TRBD1 (6 bases). This CDR3 comprises 14 residues. V gave up 3 bases and J gave up 0 bases, with 7 bases separating them. The CDR3 DNA sequence: TGTGCCAGCAGTTTGGGGGCTAGCACAGATACGCAGTATTTT. Its protein product is CASSLGASTDTQYF.

CDR3 region: CASSQPGLLYRQYF. CDR3 DNA: TGTGCCAGCAGTCAACCGGGACTGTTATACCGGCAGTACTTC. The genes are TRBV6-2 or TRBV6-3 and TRBJ2-7, with a weak D call TRBD2 (6 bases). Between the trimmed V and J ends, which lost 5 bases and 9 bases, there was a span of 20 bases. The CDR3 is 14 amino acids. Germline CDR1 is MNHEY and CDR2 is SVGEGT.

V gene TRBV28 combines with J gene TRBJ1-2; D ambiguous. Germline CDR1 and CDR2: MDHEN and SYDVKM. V was cut by 5 bases and J by 0 bases, with 4 bases left in between. The CDR3 extends over 12 amino acids. The CDR3 loop reads CASSESNYGYTF. The CDR3 bases are TGTGCCAGCAGTGAGTCTAACTATGGCTACACCTTC.

This chain uses TRBV20-1 with TRBJ1-1, with TRBD1 as a possible D gene (6 bases). Trimming shortened V by 1 base and J by 11 bases, and 17 bases separated the two germline ends. CDR1 is DFQATT, CDR2 SNEGSKA, per germline (reference sequence). The CDR3 consists of 13 residues. CDR3 DNA: TGCAGTGCTAGAGTCGGGGGGCGGAGCGGGGCTTTCTTT. Amino acids: CSARVGGRSGAFF.

This rearrangement joins TRBV20-1 to TRBJ1-1; 9 positions agree with TRBD1. The V gene's germline CDR1 is DFQATT and CDR2 SNEGSKA (reference sequence). The CDR3 runs 13 residues. The V gene end was trimmed by 3 bases and the J gene end by 6 bases; junction bases not matched to a gene: 5. The chain's CDR3 is CSASGDRDAEAFF. Written as DNA, the CDR3 is TGCAGTGCTAGTGGGGACAGGGACGCTGAAGCTTTCTTT.

The J gene is TRBJ1-2, the V gene TRBV20-1, with D perhaps matching TRBD1 (6 bases). Germline V gene lookup returns CDR1 DFQATT and CDR2 SNEGSKA (reference sequence). The length of the CDR3 is 13 residues. V was trimmed by 6 bases and J by 0 bases, leaving 11 bases between them. DNA of the CDR3: TGCAGTGCGCTGGACAGCTCTAACTATGGCTACACCTTC. Protein sequence: CSALDSSNYGYTF.

The chain uses TRBV29-1 and TRBJ1-2; 8 bases line up with TRBD1. The CDR3 spans 12 residues. Per the germline V gene, CDR1 is SQVTM and CDR2 is ANQGSEA. The V segment lost 3 bases and the J segment 8 bases; nucleotides outside the gene matches: 5. Here the CDR3 DNA reads TGCAGCGTTGAGCGGACAGGGATCGGCTACACCTTC. This gives the protein CSVERTGIGYTF.

This clonotype was counted a few times. The chain combines TRBV5-6 with TRBJ2-5; the match to TRBD1 covers 7 bases. Trimming took 0 bases from V and 2 from J; bases not matched to a gene: 4. Germline CDR1 SGHDT, CDR2 YYEEEE. This CDR3 has 15 amino acids. CDR3 sequence: CASSLGGRGQETQYF. Here the CDR3 DNA reads TGTGCCAGCAGCTTGGGGGGCAGGGGGCAAGAGACCCAGTACTTC.

The V call is TRBV20-1, the J call TRBJ2-1; 7 bases map to TRBD1. The CDR3 is made up of 14 amino acids. The germline V gene encodes CDR1 DFQATT and CDR2 SNEGSKA (reference sequence). The CDR3 is CSARGWGSYNEQFF. CDR3 DNA sequence: TGCAGCGCCAGGGGGTGGGGCTCCTACAATGAGCAGTTCTTC.

The V and J genes are TRBV20-1 and TRBJ1-5; D may be TRBD1 (5 bases). This CDR3 contains 15 residues. Trimming removed 3 bases from V and 2 bases from J, with 14 bases in between. The germline CDR1 and CDR2 sequences are DFQATT and SNEGSKA (reference sequence). The CDR3 bases are TGCAGTGCTAGGTTGCCGGGACGTCGCAATCAGCCCCAGCATTTT. Its protein product is CSARLPGRRNQPQHF.

The chain joins TRBV4-1 to TRBJ1-5, with 8 bases aligning to TRBD1. CDR3 length: 16 amino acids. V shed 1 base and J 7 bases; nucleotides not matched to a gene: 9. CDR1 MGHRA and CDR2 YSYEKL come from the germline V gene. The CDR3 here is CASSQGDRGLLQPQHF. The DNA for the CDR3 is TGCGCCAGCAGCCAAGGCGACAGGGGTCTGTTACAGCCCCAGCATTTT.

The gene calls are TRBV6-5 and TRBJ2-7; possibly TRBD1 for D (5 bases). This CDR3 has 13 residues. Trimming left V 6 bases short and J 2 bases short, with 11 bases between. CDR1 is MNHEY, CDR2 SVGAGI, per germline. In DNA, the CDR3 is TGTGCCAGCAGAACAGACAGCCCCTACGAGCAGTACTTC. Translating gives CASRTDSPYEQYF.

The chain joins TRBV14 to TRBJ2-1, with a weak D call TRBD2 (6 bases). This CDR3 contains 13 residues. The germline CDR1 and CDR2 sequences are SGHDN and FVKESK. V lost 5 bases, J lost 5 bases, and 10 bases lay in between. For the CDR3, the DNA is TGTGCCAGCAGCTTGGGACTCCACAATGAGCAGTTCTTC. Amino acids: CASSLGLHNEQFF.

The V call is TRBV20-1, the J call TRBJ1-1; maybe TRBD1 (5 bases). Germline V gives CDR1 DFQATT, CDR2 SNEGSKA (reference sequence). Trimming removed 3 bases at V and 11 bases at J, with 19 bases between. The CDR3 consists of 13 residues. Here the CDR3 DNA reads TGCAGTGCTAGGGGGCTCGGTCCAGGGCCGGCTTTCTTT. Translating it yields CSARGLGPGPAFF.

V is TRBV20-1 and J is TRBJ2-1; a weak D match, TRBD1 (5 bases). The CDR3 is 15 residues long. The germline V gene has CDR1 DFQATT and CDR2 SNEGSKA (reference sequence). The V and J ends lost 6 bases and 4 bases respectively, with 19 bases between them. CDR3 amino acids: CSAPTGNFYYNEQFF. The CDR3 region has the DNA TGCAGTGCCCCAACAGGAAACTTTTATTACAATGAGCAGTTCTTC.

The chain joins TRBV28 to TRBJ1-3; 12 bases are a match to TRBD1. The V gene's germline CDR1 is MDHEN and CDR2 SYDVKM. After removal of 6 bases from V and 3 bases from J, the junction contained 6 bases not matched to a gene. This CDR3 comprises 16 residues. The CDR3 region has the DNA TGTGCCAGCAGGATGGGGACAGGGGGCTATGGAAACACCATATATTTT. Protein product: CASRMGTGGYGNTIYF. Variable domain in full (rest from reference TRBV28 and TRBJ1-3): DVKVTQSSRYLVKRTGEKVFLECVQDMDHENMFWYRQDPGLGLRLIYFSYDVKMKEKGDIPEGYSVSREKKERFSLILESASTNQTSMYLCASRMGTGGYGNTIYFGEGSWLTVV.

V gene TRBV20-1 combines with J gene TRBJ1-2; the D gene is possibly TRBD1 (5 bases). V lost 3 bases and J lost 4, with 15 bases in between. CDR3 length: 14 amino acids. Germline values: CDR1 DFQATT, CDR2 SNEGSKA (reference sequence). The CDR3 coding sequence is TGCAGTGCTAGGAAGGACGGGGGGACCTATGGCTACACCTTC. It codes for CSARKDGGTYGYTF.

V and J are TRBV3-1 and TRBJ2-5, with TRBD2 matching 7 bases. V trimming: 4 bases; J trimming: 1 base; junction bases outside the gene matches: 6. The CDR3 sequence is 15 residues long. The germline V gene has CDR1 LGHDT and CDR2 YNNKEL (reference sequence). The CDR3 loop is CASSPTTSPQETQYF. The CDR3 region has the DNA TGTGCCAGCAGCCCCACGACTAGCCCCCAAGAGACCCAGTACTTC.